The clone carrying this T cell receptor (beta chain) was seen only a few times. What it binds is not known. This entry comes from a study of blood T cells in healthy people across ages. Study overall: About one barcoded TCR beta cDNA was captured per two T cells.

Using a J-beta primer mix together with a sample-barcoded 5' primer, a second PCR was run for roughly 6 to 12 cycles. TCRdb independently ran MiXCR on the 5' RACE reads; one entry per CDR3 protein. The sample records fewer than 2,000,000 distinct CDR3 sequences, about two fifths being singletons. This CDR3 is 13 amino acids long. From germline, CDR1 is PRHDT and CDR2 FYEKMQ (reference sequence). With 5 bases removed from V and 8 bases from J, the gap between germline ends came to 13 bases. Study-level points and caveats: Naive and antigen-experienced cells could not be conclusively compared, given unsorted PBMCs. From one million sequenced T cells, diversity estimates were lower bounds.

V gene TRBV13 combines with J gene TRBJ2-1, with TRBD1 as a possible D gene (5 bases). The clonotype was recovered from a human donor in good health. Source material: blood. This chain's CDR3 is CASSAPGYYEQFF. CDR3 nucleotides: TGTGCCAGCAGCGCCCCAGGGTATTATGAGCAGTTCTTC.